This T cell receptor beta chain is drawn from a study of T cell responses to AZD1222 COVID-19 vaccine. The data were produced by immunoSEQ multiplex PCR, yet TCRdb's version contains in-frame clones alone and is incomplete. The sample contains some 180,000 clones, just under 90% of which appear only once. This clone was seen a single time. Specimen: peripheral blood, collected on day 0 of AZD1222 vaccination. The clonotype was recovered from an adult in good health.

In DNA, the CDR3 is TGTGCCAGCAGCAGACATCGGGGGGAAAAACTGTTTTTT. Residues: CASSRHRGEKLFF. The J gene is TRBJ1-4, the V gene TRBV7-6; D might be TRBD1 (5 bases). Germline V gene data show CDR1 as SGHVS and CDR2 as FNYEAQ. Trimming left V 5 bases short and J 8 bases short, with 12 bases between. CDR3 length equals 13 residues.